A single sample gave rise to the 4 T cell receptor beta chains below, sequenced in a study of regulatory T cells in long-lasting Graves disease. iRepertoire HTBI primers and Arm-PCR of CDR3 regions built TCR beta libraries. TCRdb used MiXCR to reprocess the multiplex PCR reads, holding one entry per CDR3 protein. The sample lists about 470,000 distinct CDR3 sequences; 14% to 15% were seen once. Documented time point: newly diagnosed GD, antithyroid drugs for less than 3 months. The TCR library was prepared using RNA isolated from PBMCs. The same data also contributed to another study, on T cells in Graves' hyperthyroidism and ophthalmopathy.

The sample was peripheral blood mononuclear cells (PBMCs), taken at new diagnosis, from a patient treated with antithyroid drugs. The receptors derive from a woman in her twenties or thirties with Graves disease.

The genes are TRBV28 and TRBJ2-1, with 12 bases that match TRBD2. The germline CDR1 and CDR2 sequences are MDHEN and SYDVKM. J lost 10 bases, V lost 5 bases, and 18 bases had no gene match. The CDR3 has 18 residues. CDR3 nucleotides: TGTGCCAGCAGTCCAACAGGGGGTCTAGCGGGAGGGGGAGTCGAGCAGTTCTTC. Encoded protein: CASSPTGGLAGGGVEQFF.

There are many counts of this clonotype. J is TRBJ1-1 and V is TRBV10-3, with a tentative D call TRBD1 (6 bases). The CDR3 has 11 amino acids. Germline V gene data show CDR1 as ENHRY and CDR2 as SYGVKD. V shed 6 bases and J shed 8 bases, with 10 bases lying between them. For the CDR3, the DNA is TGTGCCATCAGCCGCACAGGGGAAGCTTTCTTT. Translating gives CAISRTGEAFF.

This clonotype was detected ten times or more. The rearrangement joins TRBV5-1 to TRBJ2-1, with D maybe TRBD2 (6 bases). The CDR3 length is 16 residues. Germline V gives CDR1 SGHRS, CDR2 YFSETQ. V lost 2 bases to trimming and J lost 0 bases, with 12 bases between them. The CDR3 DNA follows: TGCGCCAGCAGCTTATCCGGGGGTAGCTCCTACAATGAGCAGTTCTTC. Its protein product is CASSLSGGSSYNEQFF.

CDR3 sequence (DNA): TGTGCCAGCCGGAGGGTTCTTTACGAGCAGTACTTC. It codes for CASRRVLYEQYF. The V and J genes are TRBV2 and TRBJ2-7; maybe TRBD2 (6 bases). The CDR3 consists of 12 residues. V gave up 8 bases and J gave up 4 bases, with 12 bases separating them. Germline values: CDR1 SNHLY, CDR2 FYNNEI.